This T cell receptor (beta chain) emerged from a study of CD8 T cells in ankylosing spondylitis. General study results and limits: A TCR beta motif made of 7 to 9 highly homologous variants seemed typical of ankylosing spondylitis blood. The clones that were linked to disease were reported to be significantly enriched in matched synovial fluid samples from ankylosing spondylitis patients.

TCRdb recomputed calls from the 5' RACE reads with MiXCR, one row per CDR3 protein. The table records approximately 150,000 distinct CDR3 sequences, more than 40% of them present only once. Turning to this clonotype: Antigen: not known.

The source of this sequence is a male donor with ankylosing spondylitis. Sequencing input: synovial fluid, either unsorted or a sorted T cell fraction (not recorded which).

The CDR3 DNA is TGTGCCAGCAGCGATGGGACTAGCGGGAGGGTTAGCACAGATACGCAGTATTTT. This codes for CASSDGTSGRVSTDTQYF. V gene TRBV11-2 combines with J gene TRBJ2-3, with 16 positions matching TRBD2. The CDR3 has 18 amino acids. Germline CDR1 reads SGHAT; CDR2 reads FQNNGV. With V trimmed by 5 bases and J by 0 bases, 5 bases remained unmatched.